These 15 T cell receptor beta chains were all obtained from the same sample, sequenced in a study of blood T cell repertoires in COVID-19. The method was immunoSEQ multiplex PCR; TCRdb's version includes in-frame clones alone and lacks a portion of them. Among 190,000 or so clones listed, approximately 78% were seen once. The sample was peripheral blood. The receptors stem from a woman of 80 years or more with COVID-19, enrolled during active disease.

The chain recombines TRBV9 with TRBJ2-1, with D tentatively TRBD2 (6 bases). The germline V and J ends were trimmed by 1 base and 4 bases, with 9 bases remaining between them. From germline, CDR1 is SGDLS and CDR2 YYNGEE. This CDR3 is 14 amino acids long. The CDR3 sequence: CASSVSGTYNEQFF. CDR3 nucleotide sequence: TGTGCCAGCAGCGTATCGGGGACTTACAATGAGCAGTTCTTC.

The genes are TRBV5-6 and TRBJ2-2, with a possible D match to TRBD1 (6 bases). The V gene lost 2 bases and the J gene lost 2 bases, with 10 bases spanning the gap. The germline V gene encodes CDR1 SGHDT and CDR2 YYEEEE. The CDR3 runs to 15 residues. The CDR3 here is CASSFGTLNTGELFF. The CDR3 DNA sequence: TGTGCCAGCAGCTTCGGGACACTAAACACCGGGGAGCTGTTTTTT.

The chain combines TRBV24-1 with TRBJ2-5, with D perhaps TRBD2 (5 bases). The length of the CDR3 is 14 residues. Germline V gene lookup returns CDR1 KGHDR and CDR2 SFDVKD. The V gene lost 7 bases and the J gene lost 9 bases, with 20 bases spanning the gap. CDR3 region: CATSNGPGFEAQYF. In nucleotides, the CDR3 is TGTGCCACCAGCAACGGTCCGGGGTTTGAGGCCCAGTACTTC.

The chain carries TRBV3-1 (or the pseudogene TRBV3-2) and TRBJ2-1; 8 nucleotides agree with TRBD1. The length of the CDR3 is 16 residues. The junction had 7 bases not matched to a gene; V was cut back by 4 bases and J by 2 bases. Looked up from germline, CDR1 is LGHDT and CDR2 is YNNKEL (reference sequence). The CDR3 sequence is CASSPLSGGPYNEQFF. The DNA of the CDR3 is TGTGCCAGCAGCCCTCTCTCAGGGGGCCCCTACAATGAGCAGTTCTTC.

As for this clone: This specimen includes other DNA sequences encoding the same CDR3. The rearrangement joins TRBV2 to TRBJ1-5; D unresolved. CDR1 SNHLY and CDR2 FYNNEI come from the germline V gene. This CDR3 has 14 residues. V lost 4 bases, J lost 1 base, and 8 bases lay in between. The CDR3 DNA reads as TGTGCCAGCAGTGTAGTTAGCAGCAATCAGCCCCAGCATTTT. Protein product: CASSVVSSNQPQHF.

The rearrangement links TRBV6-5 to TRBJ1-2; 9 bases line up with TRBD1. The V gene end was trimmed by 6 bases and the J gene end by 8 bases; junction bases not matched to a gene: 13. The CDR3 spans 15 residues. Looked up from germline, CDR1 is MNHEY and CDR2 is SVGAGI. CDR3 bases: TGTGCCAGCAGGTGGGACAGGGCTTCCGCAGGGGGCTACACCTTC. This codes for CASRWDRASAGGYTF.

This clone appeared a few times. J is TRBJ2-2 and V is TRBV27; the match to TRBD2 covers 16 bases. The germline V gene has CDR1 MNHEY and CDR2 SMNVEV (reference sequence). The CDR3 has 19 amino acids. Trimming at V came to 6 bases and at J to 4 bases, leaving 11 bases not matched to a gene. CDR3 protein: CASRASGTSGRALTGELFF. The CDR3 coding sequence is TGTGCCAGCAGGGCCTCCGGGACTAGCGGGAGGGCCCTCACCGGGGAGCTGTTTTTT.

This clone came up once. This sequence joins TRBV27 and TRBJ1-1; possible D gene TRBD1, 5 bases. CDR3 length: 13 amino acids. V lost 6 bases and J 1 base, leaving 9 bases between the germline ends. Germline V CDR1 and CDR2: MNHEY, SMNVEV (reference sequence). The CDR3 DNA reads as TGTGCCAGCAGCTATACAGGGAACACTGAAGCTTTCTTT. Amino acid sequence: CASSYTGNTEAFF.

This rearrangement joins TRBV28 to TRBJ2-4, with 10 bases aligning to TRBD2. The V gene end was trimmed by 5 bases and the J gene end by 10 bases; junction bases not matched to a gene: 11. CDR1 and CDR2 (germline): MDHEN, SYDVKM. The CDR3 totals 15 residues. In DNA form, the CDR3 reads TGTGCCAGCAGTAGAGCGGGGGGGCCTCTAGCTATTCAGTACTTC. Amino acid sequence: CASSRAGGPLAIQYF.

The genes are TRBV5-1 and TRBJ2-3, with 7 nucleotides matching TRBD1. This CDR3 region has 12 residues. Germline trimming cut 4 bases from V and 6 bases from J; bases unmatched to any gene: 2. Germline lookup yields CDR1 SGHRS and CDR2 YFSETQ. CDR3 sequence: CASSIQGDTQYF. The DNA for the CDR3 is TGCGCCAGCAGCATACAGGGGGATACGCAGTATTTT.

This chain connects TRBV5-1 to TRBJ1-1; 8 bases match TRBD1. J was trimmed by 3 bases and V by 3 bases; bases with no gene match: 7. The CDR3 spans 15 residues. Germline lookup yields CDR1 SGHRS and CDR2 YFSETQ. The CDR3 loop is CASSSITGGHTEAFF. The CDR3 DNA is TGCGCCAGCAGCTCTATAACAGGGGGGCACACTGAAGCTTTCTTT. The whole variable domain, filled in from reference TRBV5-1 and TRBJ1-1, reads KAGVTQTPRYLIKTRGQQVTLSCSPISGHRSVSWYQQTPGQGLQFLFEYFSETQRNKGNFPGRFSGRQFSNSRSEMNVSTLELGDSALYLCASSSITGGHTEAFFGQGTRLTVV.

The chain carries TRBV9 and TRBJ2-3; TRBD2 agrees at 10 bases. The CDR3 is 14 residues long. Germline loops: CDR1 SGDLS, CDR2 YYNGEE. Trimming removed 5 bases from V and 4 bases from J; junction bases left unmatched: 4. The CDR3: CASSFGLAADTQYF. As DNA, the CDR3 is TGTGCCAGCAGTTTCGGACTAGCGGCAGATACGCAGTATTTT.

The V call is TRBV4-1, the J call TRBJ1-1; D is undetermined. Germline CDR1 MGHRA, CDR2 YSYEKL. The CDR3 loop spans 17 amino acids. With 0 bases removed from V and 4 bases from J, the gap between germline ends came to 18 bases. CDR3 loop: CASSQDQASPIGTEAFF. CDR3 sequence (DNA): TGCGCCAGCAGCCAAGATCAGGCTTCCCCGATAGGCACTGAAGCTTTCTTT.

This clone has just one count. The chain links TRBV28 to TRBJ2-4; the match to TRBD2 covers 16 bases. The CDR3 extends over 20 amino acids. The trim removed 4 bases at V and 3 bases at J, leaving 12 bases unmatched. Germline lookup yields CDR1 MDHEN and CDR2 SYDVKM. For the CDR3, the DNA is TGTGCCAGCAGTTCCGGACAGGGACTAGCGGGAGGGTGGGGCAAAAACATTCAGTACTTC. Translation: CASSSGQGLAGGWGKNIQYF.

The CDR3 here is CASSLAFGGGNTEAFF. CDR3 nucleotides: TGCGCCAGCAGCTTGGCCTTCGGCGGCGGGAACACTGAAGCTTTCTTT. The chain combines TRBV5-1 with TRBJ1-1; D not resolved. Germline CDR1 is SGHRS and CDR2 is YFSETQ. The CDR3 spans 16 residues. The V gene lost 0 bases and the J gene lost 1 base, with 13 bases spanning the gap.